This TCR beta chain is from a study of T cell responses to AZD1222 COVID-19 vaccine. This CDR3 region has 12 residues. V shed 6 bases and J shed 8 bases, with 14 bases lying between them. Germline V gene data show CDR1 as SQVTM and CDR2 as ANQGSEA. Sequenced by immunoSEQ multiplex PCR; TCRdb stores in-frame clones only, minus some. This sample has around 150,000 clones, with over 75% found just once. The rearrangement uses TRBV29-1 and TRBJ2-1, with a tentative D call TRBD1 (6 bases). This TCR derives from an adult in good health. The sample here was peripheral blood, taken on day 0 of AZD1222 vaccination. The CDR3 is CSVGHIVHEQFF. CDR3 sequence (DNA): TGCAGCGTGGGACATATAGTCCATGAGCAGTTCTTC.